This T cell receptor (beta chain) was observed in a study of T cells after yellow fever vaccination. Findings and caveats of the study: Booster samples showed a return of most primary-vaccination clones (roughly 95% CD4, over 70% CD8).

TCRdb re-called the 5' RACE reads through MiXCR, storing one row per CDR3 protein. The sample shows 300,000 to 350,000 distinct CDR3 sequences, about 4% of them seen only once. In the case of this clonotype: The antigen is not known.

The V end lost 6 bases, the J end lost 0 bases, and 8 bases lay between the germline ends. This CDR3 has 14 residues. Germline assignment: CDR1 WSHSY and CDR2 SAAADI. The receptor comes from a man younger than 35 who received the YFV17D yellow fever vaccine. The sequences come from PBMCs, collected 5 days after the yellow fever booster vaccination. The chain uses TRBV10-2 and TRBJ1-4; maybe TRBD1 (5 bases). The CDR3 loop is CASSGGATNEKLFF. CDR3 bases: TGCGCCAGCAGCGGGGGTGCAACTAATGAAAAACTGTTTTTT.